Shown below are 19 T cell receptor beta chains from a single sample sequenced in a study of shared clonotypes between healthy human individuals. TCRdb keeps only in-frame clones here, not all; method: immunoSEQ multiplex PCR. The sample carries approximately 2.3 million clones, 85% to 95% recorded once. Sequenced sample: naive CD4+ T cells from PBMCs. The subset denotes: CD45RA+ positively selected. The receptor source for this set is a man younger than 30 in good health. Some clones in this sample may be carry-over from other donors' samples.

The chain couples TRBV27 to TRBJ2-7; TRBD2 matches at 12 bases. The V gene end was trimmed by 7 bases and the J gene end by 4 bases; junction bases not matched to a gene: 2. The CDR3 consists of 13 residues. Germline V gene data show CDR1 as MNHEY and CDR2 as SMNVEV (reference sequence). As DNA, the CDR3 is TGTGCCAGCAAACTAGCGGGAGGTTACGAGCAGTACTTC. It specifies CASKLAGGYEQYF.

The chain recombines TRBV30 with TRBJ2-3; no firm D call. Germline V gene lookup returns CDR1 GTSNPN and CDR2 SVGIG (reference sequence). Trimming took off 5 bases at V and 2 bases at J, with 14 bases between the two ends. This CDR3 comprises 14 residues. CDR3 nucleotide sequence: TGTGCCTGGGCCCCGGGCAGACACACAGATACGCAGTATTTT. Protein product: CAWAPGRHTDTQYF. The entire variable domain, with the rest obtained from reference TRBV30 and TRBJ2-3, is as follows: SQTIHQWPATLVQPVGSPLSLECTVEGTSNPNLYWYRQAAGRGLQLLFYSVGIGQISSEVPQNLSASRPQDRQFILSSKKLLLSDSGFYLCAWAPGRHTDTQYFGPGTRLTVL.

The V call is TRBV7-8, the J call TRBJ2-3; possibly TRBD1 for D (5 bases). The CDR3 extends over 17 amino acids. The germline V gene encodes CDR1 SGHVS and CDR2 FQNEAQ. Trimming stripped 5 bases from V and 5 bases from J, with 23 bases between. In DNA, the CDR3 is TGTGCCAGCAGCCCAAGCCAGGGTTTGGGCTTAAGAGATACGCAGTATTTT. Amino acid sequence: CASSPSQGLGLRDTQYF. Full variable domain (missing parts from reference TRBV7-8 and TRBJ2-3): GAGVSQSPRYKVAKRGQDVALRCDPISGHVSLFWYQQALGQGPEFLTYFQNEAQLDKSGLPSDRFFAERPEGSVSTLKIQRTQQEDSAVYLCASSPSQGLGLRDTQYFGPGTRLTVL.

In regard to this clone: The sample carries other DNA sequences with the same CDR3. The genes are TRBV7-2 and TRBJ1-4; TRBD1 might be the D (5 bases). Germline V lookup: CDR1 SGHTA, CDR2 FQGNSA. The CDR3 contains 14 residues. V was clipped by 5 bases and J by 4 bases, with 11 bases between them. The CDR3: CASSPGTGNEKLFF. CDR3 sequence (DNA): TGTGCCAGCAGCCCGGGGACGGGTAATGAAAAACTGTTTTTT.

The genes are TRBV27 and TRBJ2-2; D could derive from TRBD1 or TRBD2 (5 bases each). The CDR3 is made up of 16 amino acids. Germline V gene sequence: CDR1 MNHEY, CDR2 SMNVEV (reference sequence). The V gene lost 6 bases and the J gene lost 3 bases, with 17 bases spanning the gap. DNA of the CDR3: TGTGCCAGCAGCTATGTGGGACCACGTCACACCGGGGAGCTGTTTTTT. Residues: CASSYVGPRHTGELFF.

This chain uses TRBV28 with TRBJ2-3; perhaps D is TRBD1 or TRBD2 (7 bases each). V was pared by 6 bases and J by 5 bases, with 18 bases between. CDR3 length: 15 amino acids. Germline lookup yields CDR1 MDHEN and CDR2 SYDVKM. The CDR3, as DNA: TGTGCCAGCAGCCCAGGGACAGCGGGACGAGATACGCAGTATTTT. It yields the protein CASSPGTAGRDTQYF.

CDR3 DNA sequence: TGTGCCAGCAGTTTATTAGGCCAGGGGTTCGCAGATACGCAGTATTTT. Translating it yields CASSLLGQGFADTQYF. This rearrangement joins TRBV28 to TRBJ2-3; maybe TRBD1 (6 bases). Trimming stripped 1 base from V and 4 bases from J, with 15 bases between. CDR3 length: 16 residues. Germline V gene lookup returns CDR1 MDHEN and CDR2 SYDVKM.

The chain uses TRBV18 and TRBJ2-1, with D perhaps matching TRBD1 (6 bases). The V gene lost 4 bases and the J gene lost 3 bases, with 10 bases spanning the gap. CDR1 is KGHSH, CDR2 LQKENI, per germline. The CDR3 has 14 amino acids. The CDR3 protein is CASSLSTGYNEQFF. The CDR3 DNA reads as TGTGCCAGCTCACTATCGACAGGCTACAATGAGCAGTTCTTC.

The chain has TRBV13 and TRBJ1-5; D call uncertain. The germline V gene has CDR1 PRHDT and CDR2 FYEKMQ (reference sequence). The CDR3 length is 15 residues. The ends were cut back, 4 bases at V and 4 bases at J, with 14 bases in the middle. CDR3 DNA sequence: TGTGCCAGCAGCTCTGGTGGGAGGGCAAATCAGCCCCAGCATTTT. It is translated as CASSSGGRANQPQHF.

The chain recombines TRBV4-2 with TRBJ2-3, with 9 bases matching TRBD2. Germline V lookup: CDR1 LGHNA, CDR2 YNFKEQ. The CDR3 totals 16 residues. J gave up 3 bases and V 3 bases, and 7 bases lay outside the gene matches. CDR3 in amino acids: CASSQISGSSTDTQYF. As DNA, the CDR3 is TGTGCCAGCAGCCAGATTAGCGGGAGCTCAACAGATACGCAGTATTTT.

This clone was observed a single time. The rearrangement links TRBV5-1 to TRBJ1-2; D is possibly TRBD1 (5 bases). The CDR3 is 14 residues long. The germline CDR1 and CDR2 sequences are SGHRS and YFSETQ. V gave up 4 bases and J gave up 4 bases, with 14 bases separating them. CDR3 sequence reads: CASSVASGPYGYTF. The CDR3 DNA is TGCGCCAGCAGCGTTGCATCAGGGCCCTATGGCTACACCTTC.

The chain joins TRBV19 to TRBJ1-2; D gene uncertain. Per the germline V gene, CDR1 is LNHDA and CDR2 is SQIVND (reference sequence). The CDR3 is 14 amino acids. V dropped 7 bases and J dropped 0 bases, with 12 bases sitting between them. The CDR3, as DNA: TGTGCCAGTACCCACGCCCCGTCTAACTATGGCTACACCTTC. It yields the protein CASTHAPSNYGYTF.

This chain joins TRBV5-1 and TRBJ2-3; 12 nucleotides align to TRBD2. J was trimmed by 1 base and V by 2 bases; bases with no gene match: 5. Germline V gene data show CDR1 as SGHRS and CDR2 as YFSETQ. The CDR3 is made up of 17 amino acids. CDR3 DNA sequence: TGCGCCAGCAGCTTTCTAGCGGGAGGGGACGGCACAGATACGCAGTATTTT. Encoded protein: CASSFLAGGDGTDTQYF.

V gene TRBV6-5 combines with J gene TRBJ2-2; 9 bases align to TRBD1. Germline CDR1 is MNHEY and CDR2 is SVGAGI. Trimming removed 10 bases from V and 0 bases from J; junction bases left unmatched: 3. This CDR3 is built from 14 residues. CDR3 loop: CAIRTGANTGELFF. DNA for the CDR3: TGTGCCATCCGGACAGGGGCGAACACCGGGGAGCTGTTTTTT.

The chain combines TRBV18 with TRBJ2-5; D gene ambiguous. Matching the DNA end better, TRBJ2-7 makes the J call doubtful. Per germline, CDR1 KGHSH and CDR2 LQKENI. The CDR3 contains 13 residues. This CDR3 is CASSLNSPYEQYF. CDR3 coding DNA: TGTGCCAGCTCACTGAACTCTCCCTACGAGCAGTACTTC.

The CDR3 protein is CSVETPTRDTQYF. In DNA, the CDR3 is TGCAGCGTTGAGACTCCGACGCGAGATACGCAGTATTTT. The chain uses TRBV29-1 and TRBJ2-3, with D unclear. The CDR3 spans 13 residues. The germline gives CDR1 SQVTM, CDR2 ANQGSEA. V was clipped by 3 bases and J by 5 bases, with 12 bases between them.

This clone occurred once. This chain connects TRBV2 to TRBJ2-7; D is perhaps TRBD1 or TRBD2 (5 bases each). This CDR3 comprises 15 residues. The ends were cut back, 6 bases at V and 2 bases at J, with 17 bases in the middle. Germline loops: CDR1 SNHLY, CDR2 FYNNEI. For the CDR3, the DNA is TGTGCCAGCAGGGCTAGGGGAGATGGAGCCTACGAGCAGTACTTC. Its protein is CASRARGDGAYEQYF. The full variable domain, its missing parts supplied by reference TRBV2 and TRBJ2-7, is EPEVTQTPSHQVTQMGQEVILRCVPISNHLYFYWYRQILGQKVEFLVSFYNNEISEKSEIFDDQFSVERPDGSNFTLKIRSTKLEDSAMYFCASRARGDGAYEQYFGPGTRLTVT.

The J gene is TRBJ2-4, the V gene TRBV5-4, with D unresolved. V was trimmed by 1 base and J by 3 bases, leaving 8 bases between them. Germline CDR1 SGHNT, CDR2 YYREEE (reference sequence). The CDR3 is 14 amino acids. CDR3 protein: CASSLPEVKNIQYF. The CDR3 DNA sequence: TGTGCCAGCAGCTTGCCCGAGGTCAAAAACATTCAGTACTTC. The full variable domain, completed using reference TRBV5-4 and TRBJ2-4, is ETGVTQSPTHLIKTRGQQVTLRCSSQSGHNTVSWYQQALGQGPQFIFQYYREEENGRGNFPPRFSGLQFPNYSSELNVNALELDDSALYLCASSLPEVKNIQYFGAGTRLSVL.

The CDR3 spells CSVSPGQGRPEAFF. In nucleotides, the CDR3 is TGCAGCGTATCTCCGGGACAGGGGAGGCCTGAAGCTTTCTTT. The chain combines TRBV29-1 with TRBJ1-1; 10 bases match TRBD1. V dropped 6 bases and J dropped 6; count of bases not matched to a gene: 10. Germline V CDR1 and CDR2: SQVTM, ANQGSEA. The CDR3 consists of 14 residues.